These 4 T cell receptor beta chains came from one sample sequenced in a study of blood T cell repertoires in COVID-19. Clones were sequenced by immunoSEQ multiplex PCR, and TCRdb holds only the in-frame ones, with some missing. The sample comprises under 95,000 clones, around 79% of which are singletons, and about a quarter rests with the top ten. Sequencing used peripheral blood. Source of these receptors: a man in his fifties or sixties with active or convalescent COVID-19.

The V and J genes are TRBV3-1 (or the pseudogene TRBV3-2) and TRBJ1-1; 7 bases line up with TRBD1. CDR3 length equals 14 residues. The germline V gene has CDR1 LGHDT and CDR2 YNNKEL (reference sequence). Losses at the gene ends were 2 bases for V and 11 bases for J; bases not matched to a gene: 11. Written as DNA, the CDR3 is TGTGCCAGCAGCCAACCGGACAGGTCTTCTAGGGCTTTCTTT. Protein: CASSQPDRSSRAFF.

On this clone: The conserved phenylalanine or tryptophan is not found at the CDR3 terminus, so this likely reflects a read error. Because the CDR3's place on the DNA is in doubt, the DNA is left out and the CDR3 is given as listed by TCRdb. This sequence joins TRBV7-2 and TRBJ2-3; TRBD2 was called by the table and not checked on the DNA. Germline CDR1 SGHTA, CDR2 FQGNSA. The CDR3 is made up of 13 amino acids, end residues included. CDR3: CASSLVSLAGERI.

J is TRBJ1-2 and V is TRBV15, with TRBD1 matching over 7 bases. There are 15 residues in the CDR3. With 1 base clipped from V and 3 bases from J, the junction kept 5 bases outside the gene matches. Per germline, CDR1 LNHNV and CDR2 YYDKDF (reference sequence). DNA of the CDR3: TGTGCCACCAGCAGAGGGAGGGGGCTCGACTATGGCTACACCTTC. Its translation is CATSRGRGLDYGYTF.

The chain joins TRBV2 to TRBJ1-5, with D unclear. CDR1 is SNHLY and CDR2 is FYNNEI in the germline V gene. The V and J ends lost 6 bases and 5 bases respectively, with 11 bases between them. The CDR3 contains 13 residues. CDR3 sequence: CASRVDGDQPQHF. Here the CDR3 DNA reads TGTGCCAGCAGGGTAGACGGGGATCAGCCCCAGCATTTT.